This T cell receptor (beta chain) came from a study of blood T cell repertoires in COVID-19. Study at large: Sites across the United States, Italy and Spain contributed samples from acute and convalescent COVID-19. The analysed material was cDNA or gDNA that came from T cells, B-cell-depleted T cells, or PBMCs.

The CDR3 is 15 residues long. Germline V gene data show CDR1 as LGHNA and CDR2 as YNFKEQ. V shed 0 bases and J 4 bases; nucleotides not matched to a gene: 3. Authors' analysis steps: Quantification of nucleated cells was approximated via reference gene primer amplification. Measured with immunoSEQ multiplex PCR; TCRdb has only the in-frame clones, and not every one. V, J and clone size reflect that table, while D and trimming were determined from the DNA. Of 200,000 to 250,000 clones in the sample, approximately 86% were seen once. The sequencing input was peripheral blood. V is TRBV4-2 and J is TRBJ2-1; 7 bases agree with TRBD2. This TCR came from a man in his 60s with acute or convalescent COVID-19. CDR3: CASSQEGGTYNEQFF. CDR3 DNA sequence: TGTGCCAGCAGCCAAGAGGGGGGGACTTACAATGAGCAGTTCTTC.